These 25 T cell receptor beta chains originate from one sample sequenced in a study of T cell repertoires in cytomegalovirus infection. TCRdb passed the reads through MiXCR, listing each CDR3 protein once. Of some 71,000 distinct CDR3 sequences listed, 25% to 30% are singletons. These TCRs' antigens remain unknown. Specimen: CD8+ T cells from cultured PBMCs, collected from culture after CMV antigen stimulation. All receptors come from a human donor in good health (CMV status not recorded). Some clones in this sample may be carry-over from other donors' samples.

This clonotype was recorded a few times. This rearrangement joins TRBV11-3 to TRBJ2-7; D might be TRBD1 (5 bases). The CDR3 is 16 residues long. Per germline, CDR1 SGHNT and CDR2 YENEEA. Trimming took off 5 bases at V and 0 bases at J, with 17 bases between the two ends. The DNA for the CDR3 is TGTGCCAGCAGCAGCCGACAGCTACCCTACTCCTACGAGCAGTACTTC. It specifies CASSSRQLPYSYEQYF.

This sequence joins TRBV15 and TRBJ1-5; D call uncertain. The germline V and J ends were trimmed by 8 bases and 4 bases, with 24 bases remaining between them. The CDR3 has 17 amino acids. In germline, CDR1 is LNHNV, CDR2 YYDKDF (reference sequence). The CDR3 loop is CATDTPERGYRNQPQHF. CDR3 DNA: TGTGCCACCGACACCCCAGAACGAGGGTACCGGAATCAGCCCCAGCATTTT.

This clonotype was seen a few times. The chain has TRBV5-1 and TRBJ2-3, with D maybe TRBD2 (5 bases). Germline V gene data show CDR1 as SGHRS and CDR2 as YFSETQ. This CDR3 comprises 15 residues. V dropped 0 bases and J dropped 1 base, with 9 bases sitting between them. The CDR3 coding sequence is TGCGCCAGCAGCTTGGAAGGGAGTGGCACAGATACGCAGTATTTT. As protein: CASSLEGSGTDTQYF.

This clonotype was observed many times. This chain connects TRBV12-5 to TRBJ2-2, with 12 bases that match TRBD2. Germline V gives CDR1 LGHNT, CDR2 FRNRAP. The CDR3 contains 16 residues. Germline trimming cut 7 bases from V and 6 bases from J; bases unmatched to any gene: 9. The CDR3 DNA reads TGTGCTAGTGCCTCTTCTAGCGGGGGGGCTCCCGGGGAGCTGTTTTTT. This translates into CASASSSGGAPGELFF. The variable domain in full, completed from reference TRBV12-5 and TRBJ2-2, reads DARVTQTPRHKVTEMGQEVTMRCQPILGHNTVFWYRQTMMQGLELLAYFRNRAPLDDSGMPKDRFSAEMPDATLATLKIQPSEPRDSAVYFCASASSSGGAPGELFFGEGSRLTVL.

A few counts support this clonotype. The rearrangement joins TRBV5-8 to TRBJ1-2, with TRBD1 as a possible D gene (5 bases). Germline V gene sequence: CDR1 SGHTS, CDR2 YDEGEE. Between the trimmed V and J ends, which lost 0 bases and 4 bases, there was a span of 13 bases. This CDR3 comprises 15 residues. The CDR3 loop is CASSLDSGTRYGYTF. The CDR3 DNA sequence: TGTGCCAGCAGCTTGGATTCGGGGACCCGCTATGGCTACACCTTC. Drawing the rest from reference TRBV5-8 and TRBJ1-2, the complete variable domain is EAGVTQSPTHLIKTRGQQATLRCSPISGHTSVYWYQQALGLGLQFLLWYDEGEERNRGNFPPRFSGRQFPNYSSELNVNALELEDSALYLCASSLDSGTRYGYTFGSGTRLTVV.

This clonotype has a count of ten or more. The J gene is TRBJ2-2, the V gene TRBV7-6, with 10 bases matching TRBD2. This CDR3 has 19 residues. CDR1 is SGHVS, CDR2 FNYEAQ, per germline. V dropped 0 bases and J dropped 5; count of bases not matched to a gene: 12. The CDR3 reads CASSLASSGGDQGTGELFF. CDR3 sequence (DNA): TGTGCCAGCAGCTTAGCGTCTAGCGGGGGCGACCAGGGGACCGGGGAGCTGTTTTTT.

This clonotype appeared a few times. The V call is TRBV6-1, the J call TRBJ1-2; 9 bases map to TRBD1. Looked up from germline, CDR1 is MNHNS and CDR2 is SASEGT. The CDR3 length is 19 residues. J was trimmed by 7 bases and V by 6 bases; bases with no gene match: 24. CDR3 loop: CASSAYRDRDREWWRGYTF. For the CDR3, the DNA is TGTGCCAGCAGCGCTTACCGGGACCGGGACAGGGAGTGGTGGCGTGGCTACACCTTC.

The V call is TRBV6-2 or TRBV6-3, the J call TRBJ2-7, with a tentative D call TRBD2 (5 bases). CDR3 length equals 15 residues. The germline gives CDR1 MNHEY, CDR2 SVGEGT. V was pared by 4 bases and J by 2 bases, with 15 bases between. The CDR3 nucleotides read TGTGCCAGCAGTTTTCCCGGACTTCTTCCCTACGAGCAGTACTTC. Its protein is CASSFPGLLPYEQYF.

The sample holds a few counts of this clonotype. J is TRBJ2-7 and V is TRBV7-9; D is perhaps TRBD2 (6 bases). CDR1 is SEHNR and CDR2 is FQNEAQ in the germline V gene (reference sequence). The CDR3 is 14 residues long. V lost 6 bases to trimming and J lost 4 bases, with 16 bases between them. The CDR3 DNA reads TGTGCCAGCAGACCCCCGGAGGGGAAATACGAGCAGTACTTC. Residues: CASRPPEGKYEQYF.

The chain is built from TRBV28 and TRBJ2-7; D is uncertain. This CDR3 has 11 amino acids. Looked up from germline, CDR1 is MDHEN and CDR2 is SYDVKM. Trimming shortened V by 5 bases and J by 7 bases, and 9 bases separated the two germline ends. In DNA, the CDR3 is TGTGCCAGCAGTACCGGACGGGAGCAGTACTTC. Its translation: CASSTGREQYF.

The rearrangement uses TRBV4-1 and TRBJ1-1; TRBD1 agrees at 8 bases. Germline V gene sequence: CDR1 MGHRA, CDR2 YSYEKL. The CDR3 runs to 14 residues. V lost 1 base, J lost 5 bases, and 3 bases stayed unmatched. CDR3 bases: TGCGCCAGCAGCCAAGTTAACAGGGGGACTGAAGCTTTCTTT. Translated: CASSQVNRGTEAFF.

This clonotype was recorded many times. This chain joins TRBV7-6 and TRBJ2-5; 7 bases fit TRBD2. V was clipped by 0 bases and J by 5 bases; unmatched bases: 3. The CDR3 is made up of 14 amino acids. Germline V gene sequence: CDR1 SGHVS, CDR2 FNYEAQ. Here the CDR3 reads CASSLAGGWETQYF. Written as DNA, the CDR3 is TGTGCCAGCAGCTTAGCCGGGGGGTGGGAGACCCAGTACTTC.

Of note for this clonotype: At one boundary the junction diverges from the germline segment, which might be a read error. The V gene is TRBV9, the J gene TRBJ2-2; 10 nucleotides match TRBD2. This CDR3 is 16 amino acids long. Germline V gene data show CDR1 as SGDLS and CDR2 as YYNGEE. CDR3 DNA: TGTGCCAGCAGCGTCCCTAGCGGGGGAGGCACCGGGGGGCTGTTTTTT. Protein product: CASSVPSGGGTGGLFF.

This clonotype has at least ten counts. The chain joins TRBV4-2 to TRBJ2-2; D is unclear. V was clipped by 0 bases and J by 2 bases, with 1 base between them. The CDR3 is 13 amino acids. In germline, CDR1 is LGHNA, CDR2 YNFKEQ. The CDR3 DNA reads TGTGCCAGCAGCCAAGATAACACCGGGGAGCTGTTTTTT. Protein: CASSQDNTGELFF.

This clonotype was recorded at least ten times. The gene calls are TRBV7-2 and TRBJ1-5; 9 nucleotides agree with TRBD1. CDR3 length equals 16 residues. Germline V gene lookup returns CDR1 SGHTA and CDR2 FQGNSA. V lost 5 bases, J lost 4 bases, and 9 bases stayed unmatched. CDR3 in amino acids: CASSARDRASNQPQHF. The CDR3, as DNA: TGTGCCAGCAGCGCACGGGACAGGGCTTCTAATCAGCCCCAGCATTTT.

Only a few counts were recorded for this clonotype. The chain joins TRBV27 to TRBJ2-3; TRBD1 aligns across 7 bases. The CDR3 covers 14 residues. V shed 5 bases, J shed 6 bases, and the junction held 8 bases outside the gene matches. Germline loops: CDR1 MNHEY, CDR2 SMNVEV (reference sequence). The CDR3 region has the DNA TGTGCCAGCAGTCCAAGGGGGCGCCTCGATACGCAGTATTTT. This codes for CASSPRGRLDTQYF.

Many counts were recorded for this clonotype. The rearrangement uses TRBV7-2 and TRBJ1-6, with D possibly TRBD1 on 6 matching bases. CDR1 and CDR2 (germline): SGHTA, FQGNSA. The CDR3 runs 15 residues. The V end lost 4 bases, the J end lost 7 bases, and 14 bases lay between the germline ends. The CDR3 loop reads CASSSQGWINSPLHF. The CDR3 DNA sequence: TGTGCCAGCAGCTCACAGGGTTGGATCAATTCACCCCTCCACTTT.

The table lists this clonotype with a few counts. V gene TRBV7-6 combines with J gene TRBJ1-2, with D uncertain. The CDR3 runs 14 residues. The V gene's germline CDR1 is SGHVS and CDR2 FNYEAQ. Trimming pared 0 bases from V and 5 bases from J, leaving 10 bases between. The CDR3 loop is CASSLARAGYGYTF. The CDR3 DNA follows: TGTGCCAGCAGCTTAGCGCGAGCGGGTTATGGCTACACCTTC.

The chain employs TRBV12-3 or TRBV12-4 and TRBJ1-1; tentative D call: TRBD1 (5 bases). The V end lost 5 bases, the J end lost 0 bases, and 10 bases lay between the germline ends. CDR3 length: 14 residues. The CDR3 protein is CASSPTGMNTEAFF. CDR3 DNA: TGTGCCAGCAGTCCTACAGGAATGAACACTGAAGCTTTCTTT.

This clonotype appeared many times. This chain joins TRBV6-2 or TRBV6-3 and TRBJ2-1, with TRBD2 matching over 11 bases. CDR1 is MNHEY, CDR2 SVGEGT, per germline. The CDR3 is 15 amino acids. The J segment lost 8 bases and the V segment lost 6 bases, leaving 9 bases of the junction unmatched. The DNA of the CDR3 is TGTGCCAGCAGGATAGCGGGGGGGCCCCTCCATGAGCAGTTCTTC. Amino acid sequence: CASRIAGGPLHEQFF.

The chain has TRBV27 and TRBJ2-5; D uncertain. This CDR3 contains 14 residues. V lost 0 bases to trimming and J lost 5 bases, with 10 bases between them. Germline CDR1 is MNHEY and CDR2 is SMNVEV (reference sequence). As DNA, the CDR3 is TGTGCCAGCAGTTTATCGGCTTCCAGGGAGACCCAGTACTTC. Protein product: CASSLSASRETQYF.

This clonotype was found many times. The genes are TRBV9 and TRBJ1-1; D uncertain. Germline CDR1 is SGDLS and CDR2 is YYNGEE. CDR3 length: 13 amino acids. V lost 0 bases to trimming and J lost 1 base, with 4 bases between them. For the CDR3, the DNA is TGTGCCAGCAGCGTAGACTGGAACACTGAAGCTTTCTTT. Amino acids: CASSVDWNTEAFF. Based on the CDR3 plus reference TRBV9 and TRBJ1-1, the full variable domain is DSGVTQTPKHLITATGQRVTLRCSPRSGDLSVYWYQQSLDQGLQFLIQYYNGEERAKGNILERFSAQQFPDLHSELNLSSLELGDSALYFCASSVDWNTEAFFGQGTRLTVV.

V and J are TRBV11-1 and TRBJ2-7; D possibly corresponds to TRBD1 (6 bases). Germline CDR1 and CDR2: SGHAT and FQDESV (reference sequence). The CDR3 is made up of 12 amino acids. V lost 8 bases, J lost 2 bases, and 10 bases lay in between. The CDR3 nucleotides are TGTGCCAGCGGGGACACCCCCTACGAGCAGTACTTC. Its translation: CASGDTPYEQYF.

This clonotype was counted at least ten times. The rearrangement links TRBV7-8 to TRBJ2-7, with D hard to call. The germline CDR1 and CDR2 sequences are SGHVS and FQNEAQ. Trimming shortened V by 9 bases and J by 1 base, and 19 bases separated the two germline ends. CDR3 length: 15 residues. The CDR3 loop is CASSVSGLRSYEQYF. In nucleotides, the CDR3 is TGTGCCAGTTCCGTATCGGGTTTACGATCCTACGAGCAGTACTTC.

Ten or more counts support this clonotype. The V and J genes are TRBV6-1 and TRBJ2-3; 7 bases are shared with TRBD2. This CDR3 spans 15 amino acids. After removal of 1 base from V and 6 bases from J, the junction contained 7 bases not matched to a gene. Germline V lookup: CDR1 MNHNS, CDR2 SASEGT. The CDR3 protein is CASSEGPLAVDTQYF. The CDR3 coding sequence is TGTGCCAGCAGTGAAGGTCCGCTAGCGGTGGATACGCAGTATTTT.